The 6 T cell receptor beta chains listed next were all sequenced from one sample in a study of cytomegalovirus exposure and HLA in healthy donors. It was with 60 Vbeta and 13 Jbeta primers that the PCR ran. Sequencing used immunoSEQ multiplex PCR; TCRdb keeps in-frame clones, though not all of them. The table records about 170,000 clones, 65% to 85% of them present only once. Material for sequencing was PBMCs. The receptor source for this set is a woman aged 50 to 60 in good health and CMV-seropositive.

This chain connects TRBV30 to TRBJ1-6; TRBD1 aligns across 7 bases. CDR3 size: 15 residues. In germline, CDR1 is GTSNPN, CDR2 SVGIG (reference sequence). V dropped 4 bases and J dropped 6; count of bases not matched to a gene: 9. The CDR3: CAWTPQGFVNSPLHF. The CDR3 bases are TGTGCCTGGACCCCACAGGGGTTTGTTAATTCACCCCTCCACTTT.

V is TRBV9 and J is TRBJ2-5; 10 bases are shared with TRBD1. J gave up 5 bases and V 3 bases, and 4 bases lay outside the gene matches. The V gene's germline CDR1 is SGDLS and CDR2 YYNGEE. The CDR3 has 14 residues. The CDR3 spells CASSGQGAGETQYF. CDR3 sequence (DNA): TGTGCCAGCAGCGGACAGGGGGCAGGGGAGACCCAGTACTTC.

On this clone itself: One end of the junction varies from germline; a read error may be responsible. The rearrangement links TRBV5-4 to TRBJ2-3; 14 nucleotides match TRBD2. The germline V gene encodes CDR1 SGHNT and CDR2 YYREEE (reference sequence). The CDR3 is 17 amino acids. CDR3 region: CAGSPGTSGSISDTQYF. DNA for the CDR3: TGTGCCGGCAGCCCGGGGACTAGCGGGAGCATTTCAGATACGCAGTATTTT.

The chain recombines TRBV30 with TRBJ1-6; a possible D gene is TRBD1 (5 bases). The CDR3 contains 15 residues. The V end was cut by 3 bases, the J end by 6 bases, with 15 bases between. CDR1 is GTSNPN and CDR2 is SVGIG in the germline V gene (reference sequence). CDR3 loop: CAWRDETVSNSPLHF. The CDR3 bases are TGTGCCTGGAGGGACGAGACAGTTTCTAATTCACCCCTCCACTTT.

V gene TRBV10-3 combines with J gene TRBJ1-1; maybe TRBD1 (5 bases). The CDR3 has 16 amino acids. In germline, CDR1 is ENHRY, CDR2 SYGVKD. The V gene lost 0 bases and the J gene lost 4 bases, with 15 bases spanning the gap. The CDR3 spells CAISESTGVWGTEAFF. CDR3 DNA: TGTGCCATCAGTGAGTCGACGGGGGTTTGGGGCACTGAAGCTTTCTTT.

The chain links TRBV30 to TRBJ1-2, with D perhaps matching TRBD1 (6 bases). Germline-derived CDR1 and CDR2 are GTSNPN and SVGIG (reference sequence). The CDR3 covers 12 residues. V lost 2 bases, J lost 5 bases, and 9 bases lay in between. The chain's CDR3 is CAWSPQGYGYTF. In DNA, the CDR3 is TGTGCCTGGAGTCCACAGGGTTATGGCTACACCTTC.